At least ten counts were recorded for the clone carrying this T cell receptor (beta chain). This record belongs to a study of identical twins. TCRdb ran MiXCR on the 5' RACE reads and lists one entry per CDR3 protein. The repertoire has hundreds of thousands of distinct CDR3 sequences, 8% to 9% of them found once; the top ten carry more than 0.75%. CDR1 and CDR2 (germline): MNHEY, SMNVEV (reference sequence). The CDR3 is 15 residues long. After removal of 4 bases from V and 7 bases from J, the junction contained 8 bases not matched to a gene. This same sample was also taken into another study, of yellow fever vaccine responses in identical twins.

Sequenced sample: PBMCs. The chain has TRBV27 and TRBJ2-7; 12 bases are shared with TRBD2. The TCR was taken from a woman aged 18-29 years in good health. The CDR3 bases are TGTGCCAGCAGTTCGGGACTAGCGGGCCGTATGGAGCAGTACTTC. It yields the protein CASSSGLAGRMEQYF.